The rows below give T cell receptor beta chains drawn from one sample of a study of prognosis after radiotherapy for stage I lung cancer. Using its own MiXCR run on the multiplex PCR reads, TCRdb lists one record per CDR3 protein. The sample lists 31,000 or so distinct CDR3 sequences, 40% to 50% occurring once. The sequenced sample was PBMCs, obtained before or after stereotactic body radiation therapy (not recorded which). The receptors originated from a donor over 45 with non-small cell lung cancer. CDR3s include the opening cysteine and the closing phenylalanine or tryptophan. Fields, in order: CDR3 length, J gene, V gene, clone size, D gene, CDR3 protein, CDR3 DNA. The D gene is left open where the match is weak. A clone size is listed for some rows: how often the clone was seen (once, few, many), or a class if it is expanded.

cdr3_length: 16
j_call: TRBJ2-1
v_call: TRBV11-3
clone_size: medium-sized
d_call: TRBD2
cdr3_aa: CASSRGTSGSLDEQFF
cdr3_nt: TGTGCCAGCAGCCGGGGGACTAGCGGGAGTCTCGATGAGCAGTTCTTC

cdr3_length: 13
j_call: TRBJ2-1
v_call: TRBV7-3
clone_size: many
d_call: TRBD2
cdr3_aa: CASSFGGANEQFF
cdr3_nt: TGTGCCAGCAGCTTCGGGGGGGCGAATGAGCAGTTCTTC

cdr3_length: 14
j_call: TRBJ2-1
v_call: TRBV11-2
clone_size: -
d_call: -
cdr3_aa: CASSTWDGYNEQFF
cdr3_nt: TGTGCCAGCAGCACATGGGACGGGTACAATGAGCAGTTCTTC

cdr3_length: 13
j_call: TRBJ2-3
v_call: TRBV14
clone_size: -
d_call: -
cdr3_aa: CASSAYFTDTQYF
cdr3_nt: TGTGCCAGCAGCGCCTACTTCACAGATACGCAGTATTTT

cdr3_length: 19
j_call: TRBJ1-6
v_call: TRBV6-9
clone_size: medium-sized
d_call: TRBD1
cdr3_aa: CASSYFYRGRTGDSSPLHF
cdr3_nt: TGTGCCAGCAGTTACTTCTACAGGGGGCGCACGGGAGATAGTTCACCCCTCCACTTT

cdr3_length: 15
j_call: TRBJ1-1
v_call: TRBV7-2
clone_size: -
d_call: TRBD1
cdr3_aa: CASSLLPQGASEAFF
cdr3_nt: TGTGCCAGCAGCTTATTGCCACAGGGGGCTTCTGAAGCTTTCTTT

cdr3_length: 12
j_call: TRBJ1-5
v_call: TRBV20-1
clone_size: few
d_call: TRBD1
cdr3_aa: CSARTGDQPQHF
cdr3_nt: TGCAGTGCTAGGACAGGGGATCAGCCCCAGCATTTT

cdr3_length: 14
j_call: TRBJ2-2
v_call: TRBV24-1
clone_size: -
d_call: -
cdr3_aa: CATSAVLSTGELFF
cdr3_nt: TGTGCCACCTCGGCAGTCTTGAGCACCGGGGAGCTGTTTTTT

cdr3_length: 13
j_call: TRBJ2-3
v_call: TRBV20-1
clone_size: many
d_call: -
cdr3_aa: CSARVKGVDTQYF
cdr3_nt: TGCAGTGCTAGAGTTAAGGGGGTGGATACGCAGTATTTT

cdr3_length: 15
j_call: TRBJ2-3
v_call: TRBV4-2
clone_size: many
d_call: -
cdr3_aa: CASSQDFGVTDTQYF
cdr3_nt: TGTGCCAGCAGCCAAGATTTCGGGGTGACAGATACGCAGTATTTT

cdr3_length: 12
j_call: TRBJ1-5
v_call: TRBV30
clone_size: many
d_call: -
cdr3_aa: CAWSVGDQPQHF
cdr3_nt: TGTGCCTGGAGTGTAGGGGATCAGCCCCAGCATTTT

cdr3_length: 16
j_call: TRBJ2-1
v_call: TRBV6-1
clone_size: -
d_call: TRBD2
cdr3_aa: CASNPLGEGLCNEQFF
cdr3_nt: TGTGCCAGCAACCCCTTAGGGGAGGGCCTTTGCAATGAGCAGTTCTTC

cdr3_length: 15
j_call: TRBJ1-6
v_call: TRBV11-2
clone_size: -
d_call: -
cdr3_aa: CASSLKSQGTSPLHF
cdr3_nt: TGTGCCAGCAGCTTAAAAAGTCAGGGGACTTCACCCCTCCACTTT

cdr3_length: 13
j_call: TRBJ2-1
v_call: TRBV19
clone_size: many
d_call: TRBD2
cdr3_aa: CASSPRGYNEQFF
cdr3_nt: TGTGCCAGTAGTCCGCGGGGGTATAATGAGCAGTTCTTC

cdr3_length: 14
j_call: TRBJ1-1
v_call: TRBV20-1
clone_size: medium-sized
d_call: -
cdr3_aa: CSARVRTGSPEAFF
cdr3_nt: TGCAGTGCTAGAGTACGAACAGGGAGTCCTGAAGCTTTCTTT

cdr3_length: 17
j_call: TRBJ2-3
v_call: TRBV20-1
clone_size: many
d_call: TRBD2
cdr3_aa: CSAPSLTSGRARNTQYF
cdr3_nt: TGCAGTGCGCCGAGTCTGACTAGCGGGAGGGCTAGGAATACGCAGTATTTT

cdr3_length: 12
j_call: TRBJ2-7
v_call: TRBV24-1
clone_size: many
d_call: -
cdr3_aa: CATSGDTYEQYF
cdr3_nt: TGTGCCACCAGTGGGGACACCTACGAGCAGTACTTC

cdr3_length: 15
j_call: TRBJ1-1
v_call: TRBV5-6
clone_size: many
d_call: -
cdr3_aa: CASSLPLGGDTEAFF
cdr3_nt: TGTGCCAGCAGCTTGCCGTTGGGGGGGGACACTGAAGCTTTCTTT

cdr3_length: 14
j_call: TRBJ2-7
v_call: TRBV6-8
clone_size: many
d_call: TRBD2
cdr3_aa: CGGARTSKIYEQYF
cdr3_nt: TGTGGTGGGGCCCGGACTAGCAAAATCTACGAGCAGTACTTC

cdr3_length: 19
j_call: TRBJ2-2
v_call: TRBV7-6
clone_size: -
d_call: -
cdr3_aa: CASSLSSLSAPANTGELFF
cdr3_nt: TGTGCCAGCAGCCTTAGCTCCCTATCTGCACCGGCGAACACCGGGGAGCTGTTTTTT

cdr3_length: 15
j_call: TRBJ1-3
v_call: TRBV5-1
clone_size: -
d_call: TRBD1
cdr3_aa: CASSPDRGIGNTIYF
cdr3_nt: TGCGCCAGCAGCCCGGACAGGGGAATTGGAAACACCATATATTTT

cdr3_length: 17
j_call: TRBJ2-3
v_call: TRBV12-3/TRBV12-4
clone_size: -
d_call: TRBD2
cdr3_aa: CASTPGNSGSITDTQYF
cdr3_nt: TGTGCCAGCACCCCAGGGAATAGCGGGAGTATCACAGATACGCAGTATTTT

cdr3_length: 14
j_call: TRBJ1-4
v_call: TRBV6-5
clone_size: many
d_call: TRBD1
cdr3_aa: CASSYSLQGEKLFF
cdr3_nt: TGTGCCAGCAGTTACTCGTTACAGGGGGAAAAACTGTTTTTT

cdr3_length: 14
j_call: TRBJ2-7
v_call: TRBV29-1
clone_size: many
d_call: -
cdr3_aa: CSVGSGSSVHEQYF
cdr3_nt: TGCAGCGTTGGATCCGGGTCTAGTGTCCACGAGCAGTACTTC

cdr3_length: 13
j_call: TRBJ1-5
v_call: TRBV10-3
clone_size: many
d_call: -
cdr3_aa: CAIRGDSNQPQHF
cdr3_nt: TGTGCCATCAGGGGGGATAGCAATCAGCCCCAGCATTTT

cdr3_length: 18
j_call: TRBJ1-3
v_call: TRBV12-3/TRBV12-4
clone_size: -
d_call: -
cdr3_aa: CASRPGTENYSVGNTIYF
cdr3_nt: TGTGCCAGCAGACCAGGGACGGAGAACTACTCTGTTGGAAACACCATATATTTT